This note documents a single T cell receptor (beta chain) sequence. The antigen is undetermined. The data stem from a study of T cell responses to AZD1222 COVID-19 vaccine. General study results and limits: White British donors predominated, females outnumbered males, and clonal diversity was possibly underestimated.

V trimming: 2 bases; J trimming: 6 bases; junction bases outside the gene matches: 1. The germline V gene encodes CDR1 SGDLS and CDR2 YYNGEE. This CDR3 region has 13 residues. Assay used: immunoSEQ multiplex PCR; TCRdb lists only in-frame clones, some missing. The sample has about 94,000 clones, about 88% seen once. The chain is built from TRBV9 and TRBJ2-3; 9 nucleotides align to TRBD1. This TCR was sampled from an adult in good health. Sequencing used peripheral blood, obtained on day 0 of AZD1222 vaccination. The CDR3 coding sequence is TGTGCCAGCAGCGTCGGACAGGGGGATACGCAGTATTTT. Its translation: CASSVGQGDTQYF.